This T cell receptor (beta chain) is drawn from a study of blood T cell repertoires in COVID-19. Study at large: There were acute and convalescent COVID-19 samples, and they came from the United States, Italy and Spain. From T cells, B-cell-depleted T cells, or PBMCs came the material, which was cDNA or gDNA.

Per the original methods: Amplification of reference gene primers was used by the study to estimate nucleated cell counts. Assay used: immunoSEQ multiplex PCR; TCRdb lists only in-frame clones, some missing. V, J and clone size derive from that table, while D and trimming were established from the DNA sequence. The sample consists of around 200,000 clones, roughly 87% of them appearing once. CDR3 length equals 15 residues. Per the germline V gene, CDR1 is GTSNPN and CDR2 is SVGIG (reference sequence). With 4 bases clipped from V and 5 bases from J, the junction kept 9 bases outside the gene matches. The chain combines TRBV30 with TRBJ2-3; 10 bases are shared with TRBD2. The clonotype comes from a man aged 40-55 years with active or convalescent COVID-19. Material for sequencing was peripheral blood. The CDR3 reads CAWTSGSLRVDTQYF. CDR3 nucleotides: TGTGCCTGGACTAGCGGGAGCCTGAGAGTAGATACGCAGTATTTT.